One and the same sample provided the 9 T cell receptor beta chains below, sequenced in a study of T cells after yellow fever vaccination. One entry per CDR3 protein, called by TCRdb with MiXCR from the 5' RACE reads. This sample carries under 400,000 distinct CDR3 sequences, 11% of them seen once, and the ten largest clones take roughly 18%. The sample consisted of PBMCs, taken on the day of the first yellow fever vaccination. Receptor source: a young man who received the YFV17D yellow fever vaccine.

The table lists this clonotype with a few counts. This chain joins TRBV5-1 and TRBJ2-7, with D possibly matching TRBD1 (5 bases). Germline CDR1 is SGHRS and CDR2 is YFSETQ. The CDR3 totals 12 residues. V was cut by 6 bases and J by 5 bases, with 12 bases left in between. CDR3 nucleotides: TGCGCCAGCACAGGGCTCTGGCACGAGCAGTACGTC. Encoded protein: CASTGLWHEQYV.

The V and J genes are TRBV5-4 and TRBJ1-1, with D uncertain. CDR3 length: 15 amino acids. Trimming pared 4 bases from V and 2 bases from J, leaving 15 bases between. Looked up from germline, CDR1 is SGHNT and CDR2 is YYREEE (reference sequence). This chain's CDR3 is CASSGAVQPNTEAFF. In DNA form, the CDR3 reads TGTGCCAGCAGCGGAGCGGTACAGCCCAACACTGAAGCTTTCTTT. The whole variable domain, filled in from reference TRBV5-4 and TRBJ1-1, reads ETGVTQSPTHLIKTRGQQVTLRCSSQSGHNTVSWYQQALGQGPQFIFQYYREEENGRGNFPPRFSGLQFPNYSSELNVNALELDDSALYLCASSGAVQPNTEAFFGQGTRLTVV.

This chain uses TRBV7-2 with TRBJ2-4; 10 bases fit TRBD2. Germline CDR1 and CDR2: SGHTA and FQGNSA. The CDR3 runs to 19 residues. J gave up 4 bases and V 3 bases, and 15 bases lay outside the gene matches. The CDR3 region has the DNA TGTGCCAGCAGCTTTAGCGGGGGGTGGGATAGTAGCGGAAAAAACATTCAGTACTTC. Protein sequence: CASSFSGGWDSSGKNIQYF.

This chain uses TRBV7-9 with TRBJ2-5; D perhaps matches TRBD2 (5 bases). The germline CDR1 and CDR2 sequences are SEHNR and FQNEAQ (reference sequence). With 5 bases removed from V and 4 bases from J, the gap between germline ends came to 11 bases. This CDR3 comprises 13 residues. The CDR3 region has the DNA TGTGCCAGCAGCCCTCTAGCACCAGAGACCCAGTACTTC. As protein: CASSPLAPETQYF.

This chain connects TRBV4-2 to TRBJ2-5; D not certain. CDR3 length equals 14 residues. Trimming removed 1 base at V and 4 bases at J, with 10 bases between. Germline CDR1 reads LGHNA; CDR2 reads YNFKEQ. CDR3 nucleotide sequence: TGTGCCAGCAGCCAAGGTGGCGTCGGAGAGACCCAGTACTTC. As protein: CASSQGGVGETQYF.

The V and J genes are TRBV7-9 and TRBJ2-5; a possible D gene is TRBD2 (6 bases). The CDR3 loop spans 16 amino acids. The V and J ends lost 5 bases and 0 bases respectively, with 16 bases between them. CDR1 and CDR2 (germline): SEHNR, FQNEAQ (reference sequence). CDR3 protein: CASSGGIIPYQETQYF. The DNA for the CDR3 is TGTGCCAGCAGCGGGGGGATTATCCCTTACCAAGAGACCCAGTACTTC.

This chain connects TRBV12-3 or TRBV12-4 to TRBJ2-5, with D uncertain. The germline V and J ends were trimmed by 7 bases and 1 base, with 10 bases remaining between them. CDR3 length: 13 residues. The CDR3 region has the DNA TGTGCCAGCACCCCACTGGTCCAAGAGACCCAGTACTTC. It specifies CASTPLVQETQYF.

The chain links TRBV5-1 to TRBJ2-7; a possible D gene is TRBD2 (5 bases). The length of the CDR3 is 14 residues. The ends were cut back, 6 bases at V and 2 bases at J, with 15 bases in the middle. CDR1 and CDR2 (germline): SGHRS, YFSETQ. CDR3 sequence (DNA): TGCGCCAGCAAGGAGTCCCCCGGGGCCTACGAGCAGTACTTC. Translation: CASKESPGAYEQYF.

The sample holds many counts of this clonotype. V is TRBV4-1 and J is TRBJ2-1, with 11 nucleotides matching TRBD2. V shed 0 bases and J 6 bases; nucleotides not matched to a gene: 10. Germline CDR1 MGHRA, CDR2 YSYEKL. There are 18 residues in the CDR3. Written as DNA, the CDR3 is TGCGCCAGCAGCCAAGATCCTCCGACTAGCGGGGCGATCAATGAGCAGTTCTTC. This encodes CASSQDPPTSGAINEQFF.